A selection of T cell receptor beta chains follows, all from one sample in a study of vaccination effects on CD4 cells after COVID-19. Some clones are missing from TCRdb's copy, which holds only in-frame ones; the method was immunoSEQ multiplex PCR. The table records about 47,000 clones, around 70% of them present only once. Antigen specificity for these receptors is unknown. Sequences were derived from CD4+ T cells from PBMCs cultured without peptide, sampled after COVID-19 vaccination. These receptors were collected from a human donor who received a COVID-19 vaccine. Both conserved end residues are part of each CDR3. The order of the fields is J gene, clone size, D gene, V gene, CDR3 protein, CDR3 DNA. A D gene is named only where the DNA matches it firmly. Clone size is shown for a subset of rows, as once, few, many or a class of expanded clone.

J gene: TRBJ2-7
clone size: once
D gene: TRBD2
V gene: TRBV29-1
CDR3 protein: CSVELGSFSGSGSPYEQYF
CDR3 DNA: TGCAGCGTTGAGTTGGGATCATTCAGCGGGAGTGGTTCCCCCTACGAGCAGTACTTC

J gene: TRBJ1-1
clone size: .
D gene: .
V gene: TRBV5-6
CDR3 protein: CASSFFSNTEAFF
CDR3 DNA: TGTGCCAGCAGCTTCTTCTCGAACACTGAAGCTTTCTTT

J gene: TRBJ2-7
clone size: .
D gene: .
V gene: TRBV6-6
CDR3 protein: CASSYILGYEQYF
CDR3 DNA: TGTGCCAGCAGTTACATTTTGGGCTACGAGCAGTACTTC

J gene: TRBJ1-1
clone size: .
D gene: .
V gene: TRBV30
CDR3 protein: CALRRNTEAFF
CDR3 DNA: TGTGCCTTAAGGAGGAACACTGAAGCTTTCTTT

J gene: TRBJ1-1
clone size: few
D gene: .
V gene: TRBV29-1
CDR3 protein: CSAGITEAFF
CDR3 DNA: TGCAGCGCTGGGATCACTGAAGCTTTCTTT

J gene: TRBJ1-3
clone size: .
D gene: TRBD1
V gene: TRBV6-4
CDR3 protein: CASSEGQGANTIYF
CDR3 DNA: TGTGCCAGCAGTGAAGGGCAGGGGGCGAACACCATATATTTT

J gene: TRBJ1-1
clone size: .
D gene: .
V gene: TRBV27
CDR3 protein: CASSIRWPMNTEAFF
CDR3 DNA: TGTGCCAGCAGTATTCGGTGGCCCATGAACACTGAAGCTTTCTTT

J gene: TRBJ1-3
clone size: .
D gene: TRBD1
V gene: TRBV3-1/TRBV3-2
CDR3 protein: CASSNRGQGNTIYF
CDR3 DNA: TGTGCCAGCAGCAACCGAGGACAGGGGAACACCATATATTTT

J gene: TRBJ2-4
clone size: .
D gene: .
V gene: TRBV6-6
CDR3 protein: CASSYYGGAKNIQYF
CDR3 DNA: TGTGCCAGCAGTTATTACGGGGGAGCCAAAAACATTCAGTACTTC

J gene: TRBJ2-3
clone size: .
D gene: TRBD2
V gene: TRBV19
CDR3 protein: CASSIRGLAGRDTQYF
CDR3 DNA: TGTGCCAGTAGTATAAGGGGACTAGCGGGGCGAGATACGCAGTATTTT

J gene: TRBJ2-1
clone size: .
D gene: TRBD1
V gene: TRBV19
CDR3 protein: CASSIEGRGQGFHEQFF
CDR3 DNA: TGTGCCAGTAGTATAGAGGGCCGAGGACAGGGGTTCCATGAGCAGTTCTTC

J gene: TRBJ2-2
clone size: .
D gene: .
V gene: TRBV27
CDR3 protein: CASSLSTVDTGELFF
CDR3 DNA: TGTGCCAGCAGTTTATCCACAGTGGACACCGGGGAGCTGTTTTTT

J gene: TRBJ2-7
clone size: .
D gene: TRBD2
V gene: TRBV7-2
CDR3 protein: CASSLYRGSGYEQYF
CDR3 DNA: TGTGCCAGCAGCTTATACCGCGGGAGTGGTTACGAGCAGTACTTC

J gene: TRBJ2-1
clone size: .
D gene: TRBD2
V gene: TRBV19
CDR3 protein: CASSMVALAGGYEQFF
CDR3 DNA: TGTGCCAGTAGTATGGTAGCTTTAGCGGGAGGGTATGAGCAGTTCTTC

J gene: TRBJ2-1
clone size: few
D gene: .
V gene: TRBV5-1
CDR3 protein: CASSFQNRHNEQFF
CDR3 DNA: TGCGCCAGCAGCTTCCAAAACAGACACAATGAGCAGTTCTTC

J gene: TRBJ1-3
clone size: once
D gene: .
V gene: TRBV6-2/TRBV6-3
CDR3 protein: CASSPRWSSSGNTIYF
CDR3 DNA: TGTGCCAGCAGCCCCCGTTGGTCGAGCTCTGGAAACACCATATATTTT

J gene: TRBJ1-1
clone size: .
D gene: .
V gene: TRBV12-3/TRBV12-4
CDR3 protein: CASSQTREAEAFF
CDR3 DNA: TGTGCCAGCAGCCAAACTAGGGAGGCTGAAGCTTTCTTT

J gene: TRBJ1-5
clone size: .
D gene: .
V gene: TRBV5-1
CDR3 protein: CASSLAGRINQPQHF
CDR3 DNA: TGCGCCAGCAGCTTGGCGGGACGGATCAATCAGCCCCAGCATTTT

J gene: TRBJ1-3
clone size: few
D gene: .
V gene: TRBV19
CDR3 protein: CASSIRGSGNTIYF
CDR3 DNA: TGTGCCAGTAGTATCCGGGGGTCTGGAAACACCATATATTTT

J gene: TRBJ1-1
clone size: .
D gene: .
V gene: TRBV14
CDR3 protein: CASSQRRNTEAFF
CDR3 DNA: TGTGCCAGCAGCCAACGACGGAACACTGAAGCTTTCTTT

J gene: TRBJ1-2
clone size: .
D gene: .
V gene: TRBV19
CDR3 protein: CASSIDRVNGYTF
CDR3 DNA: TGTGCCAGTAGTATAGACAGGGTAAATGGCTACACCTTC

J gene: TRBJ2-5
clone size: .
D gene: TRBD1
V gene: TRBV19
CDR3 protein: CASLARDRGGETQYF
CDR3 DNA: TGTGCCAGCCTGGCCCGGGACAGGGGTGGAGAGACCCAGTACTTC

J gene: TRBJ2-2
clone size: .
D gene: TRBD2
V gene: TRBV10-3
CDR3 protein: CAATSVTQTLTGELFF
CDR3 DNA: TGTGCCGCGACTAGCGTGACGCAGACTCTCACCGGGGAGCTGTTTTTT

J gene: TRBJ1-2
clone size: .
D gene: TRBD1
V gene: TRBV11-2
CDR3 protein: CASSSIRQGYYGYTF
CDR3 DNA: TGTGCCAGCAGCTCAATACGACAGGGATACTATGGCTACACCTTC

J gene: TRBJ1-4
clone size: .
D gene: .
V gene: TRBV24-1
CDR3 protein: CATSGGGGTNEKLFF
CDR3 DNA: TGTGCCACCAGTGGCGGCGGGGGGACTAATGAAAAACTGTTTTTT